Below are 17 T cell receptor beta chains sequenced from a single sample in a study of blood T cell repertoires in COVID-19 (dated by TCRdb to the early 2020s). The library was made by the immunoSEQ multiplex PCR assay. The immuneACCESS repertoire file appears here via TCRdb, limited to in-frame rearrangements. These files lack a portion of the clones; in checked studies, under half of the deficit traces to unresolved V genes, and the cause of the others is not known. The sample profile shows roughly 380,000 clones; about 85% of them were found once. Jointly, the top ten make up about 3.6% of the sample. Sequenced: peripheral blood. The receptors were sampled from a young woman with acute or convalescent COVID-19.

This clone was recorded only once. The chain combines TRBV7-7 with TRBJ2-1, with 11 bases matching TRBD2. V lost 5 bases to trimming and J lost 6 bases; unmatched junction nucleotides: 12. The germline V gene has CDR1 SSHAT and CDR2 FNYEAQ (reference sequence). The CDR3 consists of 17 residues. The CDR3 DNA sequence: TGTGCCAGCAGCCCTACGGGACTAGCGGACTTGCCCAATGAGCAGTTCTTC. This gives the protein CASSPTGLADLPNEQFF.

This chain links TRBV7-8 with TRBJ1-5; 8 bases map to TRBD1. This CDR3 contains 14 residues. Trimming cost V 4 bases and J 3 bases; bases outside gene matches: 2. CDR1 is SGHVS and CDR2 is FQNEAQ in the germline V gene. CDR3 DNA: TGTGCCAGCAGCTCAGGGGGCCCCAATCAGCCCCAGCATTTT. Encoded protein: CASSSGGPNQPQHF.

This chain uses TRBV24-1 with TRBJ2-2; 11 nucleotides align to TRBD2. The trim removed 9 bases at V and 0 bases at J, leaving 5 bases unmatched. The CDR3 contains 16 residues. From germline, CDR1 is KGHDR and CDR2 SFDVKD. This chain's CDR3 is CATATSGASNTGELFF. For the CDR3, the DNA is TGTGCCACCGCGACTAGCGGGGCCTCGAACACCGGGGAGCTGTTTTTT.

The gene calls are TRBV18 and TRBJ2-7; maybe TRBD1 (5 bases). The ends were cut back, 3 bases at V and 4 bases at J, with 10 bases in the middle. The CDR3 length is 13 residues. CDR1 KGHSH and CDR2 LQKENI come from the germline V gene. CDR3 coding DNA: TGTGCCAGCTCACCGAACAGGAATTACGAGCAGTACTTC. It encodes CASSPNRNYEQYF.

This clone has only one observation. V usage is TRBV12-3 or TRBV12-4 and J usage is TRBJ1-1; a weak D match, TRBD1 (6 bases). Trimming removed 6 bases at V and 10 bases at J, with 15 bases between. CDR3 length: 12 amino acids. The CDR3 DNA follows: TGTGCCAGCAGCAAACAGGGCCTGGGAGCTTTCTTT. It yields the protein CASSKQGLGAFF.

J is TRBJ1-2 and V is TRBV2, with 7 bases lining up with TRBD1. CDR3 length equals 13 residues. Per germline, CDR1 SNHLY and CDR2 FYNNEI. With V trimmed by 10 bases and J by 0 bases, 5 bases remained unmatched. CDR3 sequence reads: CATRDSSNYGYTF. As DNA, the CDR3 is TGTGCCACTAGGGACAGCTCTAACTATGGCTACACCTTC.

The chain uses TRBV6-5 and TRBJ1-1; D call uncertain. In germline, CDR1 is MNHEY, CDR2 SVGAGI. CDR3 length equals 14 residues. Trimming cost V 6 bases and J 4 bases, with 15 bases left between them. DNA of the CDR3: TGTGCCAGCAGGGTCGAAAGGCAGGCCACTGAAGCTTTCTTT. It translates to CASRVERQATEAFF.

The chain joins TRBV29-1 to TRBJ2-7, with 10 nucleotides matching TRBD1. CDR3 size: 13 residues. V shed 8 bases and J 4 bases; nucleotides not matched to a gene: 8. Germline assignment: CDR1 SQVTM and CDR2 ANQGSEA. The CDR3 sequence: CSITGTGVYEQYF. CDR3 sequence (DNA): TGCAGCATAACCGGGACAGGGGTTTACGAGCAGTACTTC.

This chain connects TRBV7-3 to TRBJ2-2; D gene unclear. Germline V gene lookup returns CDR1 SGHTA and CDR2 FQGTGA. The ends were cut back, 5 bases at V and 6 bases at J, with 7 bases in the middle. This CDR3 spans 12 amino acids. Here the CDR3 reads CASSLGAGELFF. For the CDR3, the DNA is TGTGCCAGCAGCCTAGGAGCCGGGGAGCTGTTTTTT.

J is TRBJ2-3 and V is TRBV12-3 or TRBV12-4; TRBD1 agrees at 7 bases. The CDR3 extends over 13 amino acids. V trimming: 3 bases; J trimming: 9 bases; junction bases outside the gene matches: 6. The CDR3 loop reads CASSLAQGRTQYF. The CDR3 DNA reads as TGTGCCAGCAGTTTGGCACAGGGGCGGACGCAGTATTTT.

The chain carries TRBV6-1 and TRBJ1-4; TRBD1 is a possible D gene (5 bases). The CDR3 length is 17 residues. The V end was cut by 6 bases, the J end by 2 bases, with 19 bases between. Germline values: CDR1 MNHNS, CDR2 SASEGT. CDR3 sequence (DNA): TGTGCCAGCAGGGAAATGGGGCAGGGACTCACTAATGAAAAACTGTTTTTT. It yields the protein CASREMGQGLTNEKLFF.

The chain couples TRBV5-4 to TRBJ2-1, with TRBD2 matching over 8 bases. Unmatched junction bases numbered 7, after V lost 4 bases and J lost 7 bases. There are 14 residues in the CDR3. The germline gives CDR1 SGHNT, CDR2 YYREEE (reference sequence). The CDR3, as DNA: TGTGCCAGCAGCCCAATCGGACTAGCAAATGAGCAGTTCTTC. Translated, it gives CASSPIGLANEQFF.

The genes are TRBV7-9 and TRBJ2-7, with 9 nucleotides matching TRBD1. Germline V gene sequence: CDR1 SEHNR, CDR2 FQNEAQ (reference sequence). The CDR3 contains 14 residues. J lost 6 bases, V lost 5 bases, and 8 bases had no gene match. The CDR3 sequence: CASSRTGVVGEQYF. The CDR3 DNA sequence: TGTGCCAGCAGCCGGACAGGGGTTGTGGGCGAGCAGTACTTC.

This clone has only one observation. This chain joins TRBV7-3 and TRBJ1-2; possibly TRBD1 for D (5 bases). Germline V gene sequence: CDR1 SGHTA, CDR2 FQGTGA. V dropped 4 bases and J dropped 8 bases, with 14 bases sitting between them. The CDR3 is made up of 13 amino acids. In DNA, the CDR3 is TGTGCCAGCAGCTCCCCTTGGGGGGGAGGCTACACCTTC. Translation: CASSSPWGGGYTF.

The V call is TRBV9, the J call TRBJ2-2, with unresolved D. Germline assignment: CDR1 SGDLS and CDR2 YYNGEE. Trimming left V 1 base short and J 6 bases short, with 4 bases between. The CDR3 has 12 residues. The CDR3 nucleotides are TGTGCCAGCAGCGTATATTCCGGGGAGCTGTTTTTT. Translating gives CASSVYSGELFF. The full variable domain, completed using reference TRBV9 and TRBJ2-2, is DSGVTQTPKHLITATGQRVTLRCSPRSGDLSVYWYQQSLDQGLQFLIQYYNGEERAKGNILERFSAQQFPDLHSELNLSSLELGDSALYFCASSVYSGELFFGEGSRLTVL.

This sequence joins TRBV10-1 and TRBJ2-3; D perhaps matches TRBD2 (5 bases). V lost 2 bases to trimming and J lost 2 bases, with 8 bases between them. Germline V gene sequence: CDR1 WNHNN, CDR2 SYGVQD (reference sequence). The CDR3 loop spans 14 amino acids. The CDR3 sequence: CASSEGLATDTQYF. The CDR3 region has the DNA TGCGCCAGCAGTGAGGGCCTAGCCACAGATACGCAGTATTTT.

The rearrangement links TRBV3-1 (or the pseudogene TRBV3-2) to TRBJ2-1; 9 bases are a match to TRBD2. Trimming removed 7 bases from V and 7 bases from J; junction bases left unmatched: 8. The V gene's germline CDR1 is LGHDT and CDR2 YNNKEL (reference sequence). The CDR3 totals 14 residues. The chain's CDR3 is CASTPSGNYNEQFF. The CDR3 DNA reads TGTGCCAGCACCCCTAGCGGGAATTATAATGAGCAGTTCTTC.